This T cell receptor beta chain was obtained from a study of T cells in Graves' hyperthyroidism and ophthalmopathy (dated by TCRdb to about 2019). A note on the overall study: Peripheral blood was sampled at the time of initial diagnosis, prior to any treatment. To identify TCR V-J signatures that set the groups apart, the researchers used a discovery cohort of 100 patients, made up of 40 to 45 with Graves' ophthalmopathy and some 60 with stable Graves' hyperthyroidism. An independent validation cohort of around 20 hyperthyroidism patients and 15 or so patients who later progressed to ophthalmopathy tested prospective prediction of ophthalmopathy. For training and testing, the roughly 100 patients in the discovery cohort were randomly divided in a 7:3 ratio. In addition, the study compared T-cell repertoires in thyroid tissue and in blood from six Graves' hyperthyroidism patients. After blood sampling, hyperthyroidism patients were treated with methimazole at a starting dose of 30 mg daily, and ophthalmopathy patients were treated with high-dose intravenous methylprednisolone. TCR Vbeta CDR3 sequencing of fewer than 150 peripheral blood samples (over 40 ophthalmopathy, over 70 hyperthyroidism and roughly 17 progressor patients) is reported in the paper.

This clonotype was recorded a few times. The antigen it recognizes is unknown. Base qualities are missing; no much larger clone stands one base away. The V and J ends are trimmed by 1 base and 8 bases, leaving 3 bases between them. Its CDR3 holds 11 amino acids, cysteine through phenylalanine. Here the CDR3 DNA is all that survives: 33 bases in frame from base 1. Per the germline V gene (reference sequence), MNHNY is the CDR1 and SVGAGI is the CDR2. Overall study results and their limits: During validation, the model predicted progression to ophthalmopathy a median of around 7 months ahead of onset, with almost 71% sensitivity and about 72% specificity. No statistical method was used to fix the sample size in advance, and group allocation was not hidden from the investigators. Ophthalmopathy was separated from stable hyperthyroidism by a 13 V-J signature model, with approximately 85% sensitivity and about 81% specificity obtained in cross-validation and 80%/75% obtained in testing. Most expanded thyroid clonotypes (frequency above 0.001) were also detected in blood, suggesting blood repertoires may reflect thyroid immune responses.

Amplification of TCR beta CDR3 regions was carried out from RNA transcripts. A first-round RT-PCR of the TCR CDR3 used the HTBI primer set with the Qiagen OneStep RT-PCR kit. Libraries were constructed in a second round of multiplex PCR, after which size selection and purification were carried out. The libraries were sequenced on an Illumina HiSeq2000 using paired-end 100 bp reads. As for how the authors treated the data: SOAPnuke was used to process the raw data, throwing out any read that contained adapters or uncalled bases, had a mean Phred below 15, or lacked an exact constant-primer or identifier match. High-quality paired reads were merged with COPE v1.2.5, and unique nucleotide sequences were defined as clonotypes. MiTCR v1.1 was used to align clonotypes to the IMGT TRBV, TRBD and TRBJ reference segments. The analysis was restricted to V-J combinations with a frequency above 0.0001, which together covered over 99% of the repertoires. A TCS score was defined as the ratio of F50 (clonal expansion) to E x V (chaos), with BLOSUM62-based TCRdist applied between CDR3 peptides within each V-J. Welch's t-statistics and random forest reduced just over 500 V-J features to roughly 13, which were used in a naive Bayes classifier (R e1071). TCRdb reanalyzed the raw reads on its own, using fastp at Q25 for trimming and MiXCR for clone calling, and kept in-frame beta chains. Entries are consolidated by CDR3 protein sequence, retaining the most common genes and DNA. The V and J calls and clone size are TCRdb's, not the authors'. For this sample there are under 750,000 distinct CDR3 sequences; around a sixth appear just once. Jointly, the top ten make up 16% of the sample.

The hyperthyroidism patients were between 18 and 65 years old and newly diagnosed, with a disease duration of less than 2 months. Any patient with an uncontrolled infection, another autoimmune disease, pregnancy or lactation was excluded. Diagnoses were established on the basis of clinical symptoms, serum thyroxine and TRAb, thyroid ultrasound, and orbital computed tomography. Blood from progressor patients was drawn when they were first diagnosed with hyperthyroidism, before any ophthalmopathy symptoms appeared. PBMCs were isolated from more than 9 ml of fresh peripheral blood by Ficoll-Paque density gradient centrifugation. Progressor patients were first diagnosed with Graves' hyperthyroidism and then developed ophthalmopathy during follow-up. Trizol reagent was used to extract total RNA, and RNA quality was then checked on an Agilent 2100 Bioanalyzer.

The TCR comes from a woman between 50 and 59 years old with Graves' hyperthyroidism that later progressed to Graves' ophthalmopathy. The V and J segments used are TRBV6-6 and TRBJ2-1, with the identity of the D gene unclear. Sample: blood. The nucleotide sequence reads TGTGCCAGCAGTTACTTCGATGAGCAGTTCTTC. It translates as CASSYFDEQFF.